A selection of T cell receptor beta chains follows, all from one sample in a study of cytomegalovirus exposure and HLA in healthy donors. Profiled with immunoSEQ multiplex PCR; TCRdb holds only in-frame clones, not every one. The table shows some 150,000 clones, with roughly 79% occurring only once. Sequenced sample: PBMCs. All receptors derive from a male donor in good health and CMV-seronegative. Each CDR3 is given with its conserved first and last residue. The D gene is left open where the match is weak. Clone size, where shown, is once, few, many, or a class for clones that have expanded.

TGCAGCGTTGAAGTTTCTGGCAAATCCTACAATGAGCAGTTCTTC CSVEVSGKSYNEQFF . TRBV29-1 . TRBJ2-1
TGTGCCAGCAGTGCCGAGGACAGGGCAAGGGAGCAGTACTTC CASSAEDRAREQYF TRBD1 TRBV2 . TRBJ2-7
TGTGCCAGCAGCTTACAGGGACAGGGGGTTGGCTACACCTTC CASSLQGQGVGYTF TRBD1 TRBV7-2 once TRBJ1-2
TGCGCCAGCAGCTTGAGAGGCGGGGTGCGGGGAGATACGCAGTATTTT CASSLRGGVRGDTQYF . TRBV5-1 . TRBJ2-3
TGTGCCAGCAGTATTACGGACAGTGCAACTAATGAAAAACTGTTTTTT CASSITDSATNEKLFF . TRBV28 few TRBJ1-4
TGTGCCAGCAGTTACTCTGCAGGGGCAGGAGAAAAACTGTTTTTT CASSYSAGAGEKLFF . TRBV6-5 . TRBJ1-4
TGCGCCAGCAGCTTGGGATCAGGGTGGGGCACAGATACGCAGTATTTT CASSLGSGWGTDTQYF . TRBV5-1 . TRBJ2-3
TGCGCCAGCAGTACCCCGGGACAGAACTATGGCTACACCTTC CASSTPGQNYGYTF TRBD1 TRBV5-1 . TRBJ1-2
TGTGCCAGCAGCTCGTACCGGGACACAGACTACGAGCAGTACTTC CASSSYRDTDYEQYF . TRBV11-2 . TRBJ2-7
TGTGCCAGCACCAACCGGGACAGCTCCTACGAGCAGTACTTC CASTNRDSSYEQYF TRBD1 TRBV2 . TRBJ2-7
TGTGCCAGCAGTGAAGGGACAGGTGTCAATCAGCCCCAGCATTTT CASSEGTGVNQPQHF TRBD1 TRBV6-1 . TRBJ1-5
TGTGCCAGCAGCTTCCCGGACAGGGTAGGCGGCTACACCTTC CASSFPDRVGGYTF TRBD1 TRBV5-4 . TRBJ1-2
TGTGCCAGCAGTTTATCCCCATACAATGAGCAGTTCTTC CASSLSPYNEQFF . TRBV27 . TRBJ2-1
TGTGCCAGCAGCGTAGGGCAGGTCTCCTACGAGCAGTACTTC CASSVGQVSYEQYF . TRBV9 . TRBJ2-7
TGTGCCATCAGTTCCGGGACAGGTACCTACGAGCAGTACTTC CAISSGTGTYEQYF TRBD1 TRBV10-3 . TRBJ2-7
TGTGCCAGCAACGAGGGGGGGGGCAATCAGCCCCAGCATTTT CASNEGGGNQPQHF . TRBV2 . TRBJ1-5
TGCGCCAGCAGCGGAGGAGCGGGGTACAATGAGCAGTTCTTC CASSGGAGYNEQFF TRBD2 TRBV5-1 . TRBJ2-1
TGTTCCAGCAGCTTGCCCCCGGGACAGGGCAGTGGAAGTCCCGGGGAGCTGTTTTTT CSSSLPPGQGSGSPGELFF TRBD1 TRBV7-9 . TRBJ2-2
TGCGCCAGCAGCTTGGCCAATACAGGAGTATATGGCTACACCTTC CASSLANTGVYGYTF . TRBV5-1 . TRBJ1-2
TGCGCCAGCAGCTTTGGGGACAGGGGTCGAGAGACCCAGTACTTC CASSFGDRGRETQYF TRBD1 TRBV5-1 . TRBJ2-5
TGTGCCAGCGGGACAGTTTCCTTTGGCTATGGCTACACCTTC CASGTVSFGYGYTF TRBD1 TRBV5-4 . TRBJ1-2
TGTGCCAGCAGCTACAGGACTAGCGGGAGCTGGGACGAGCAGTACTTC CASSYRTSGSWDEQYF TRBD2 TRBV7-9 . TRBJ2-7
TGTGCCAGCAGCTTAGCGCCGGCTAGCGGGAGACCCCCCTCCTACGAGCAGTACTTC CASSLAPASGRPPSYEQYF TRBD2 TRBV7-2 . TRBJ2-7
TGCGCCAGCAGCCCAGACAGGGGAGCCTACGAGCAGTACTTC CASSPDRGAYEQYF TRBD1 TRBV5-1 . TRBJ2-7
TGTGCCAGCAGCCCCCAGGGCTCCTACAATGAGCAGTTCTTC CASSPQGSYNEQFF . TRBV11-2 . TRBJ2-1
TGTGCCAGTAGTTCCCCAGGGGGTACTAAAGAGACCCAGTACTTC CASSSPGGTKETQYF TRBD1 TRBV19 . TRBJ2-5
TGTGCCAGCAGCCCTACTAGCGGGAGGATTAAGAGTTACGAGCAGTACTTC CASSPTSGRIKSYEQYF TRBD2 TRBV7-2 . TRBJ2-7
TGCAGCGTTGACGGGCGGGGGGCATACAATGAGCAGTTCTTC CSVDGRGAYNEQFF TRBD2 TRBV29-1 . TRBJ2-1
TGCGCCAGCCACCCCCTACCGGGACTACCCCAAGAGACCCAGTACTTC CASHPLPGLPQETQYF TRBD2 TRBV5-1 . TRBJ2-5
TGTGCCAGCAGCTCAACGCGACAGGTCTACAATGAGCAGTTCTTC CASSSTRQVYNEQFF . TRBV7-9 few TRBJ2-1
TGCGCCAGCAGCTTGGACATTCAAGAGACCCAGTACTTC CASSLDIQETQYF . TRBV5-1 few TRBJ2-5
TGTGCCTGGAGTGTAGTTCGAGCGGGAGTTGGTAGTGAGCAGTTCTTC CAWSVVRAGVGSEQFF TRBD2 TRBV30 . TRBJ2-1
TGTGCCAGCAGCATTCTAGCGGGAGGTCAAGAGACCCAGTACTTC CASSILAGGQETQYF TRBD2 TRBV5-6 . TRBJ2-5
TGTGCCAGCACCGGACAGTCTTTTTCTTACGAGCAGTACTTC CASTGQSFSYEQYF . TRBV2 . TRBJ2-7
TGCAGCGTTCTGGAACCCGGACTAGTCCAAGAGACCCAGTACTTC CSVLEPGLVQETQYF TRBD2 TRBV29-1 . TRBJ2-5
TGTGCCAGCAAATCGGCAGGGGGAGGTATTTCACCCCTCCACTTT CASKSAGGGISPLHF TRBD1 TRBV2 . TRBJ1-6
TGTGCCATCAGTGAGTTTGATAGCGGGGTCTACGAGCAGTACTTC CAISEFDSGVYEQYF TRBD2 TRBV10-3 . TRBJ2-7
TGTGCCAGCAGCTCCCCCAGGGGCCCGAACACTGAAGCTTTCTTT CASSSPRGPNTEAFF . TRBV5-6 . TRBJ1-1
TGTGCCAGCAGCCCCGGGACTAGCGGGAACCGAGAGACCCAGTACTTC CASSPGTSGNRETQYF TRBD2 TRBV11-1 . TRBJ2-5
TGTGCCAGCAGTCGGGACAGGGGAATTAATCAGCCCCAGCATTTT CASSRDRGINQPQHF TRBD1 TRBV6-5 . TRBJ1-5
TGCAGCGCCGGGACAGGGGGCCAAGCTGGCTACACCTTC CSAGTGGQAGYTF TRBD1 TRBV29-1 . TRBJ1-2
TGCGCCAGCAGCCAAGGGGACAGGGGTCCCGACGAGCAGTACTTC CASSQGDRGPDEQYF TRBD1 TRBV4-1 . TRBJ2-7
TGTGCCAGCAGCTTGACTAGCGGGAGTGTGTACAATGAGCAGTTCTTC CASSLTSGSVYNEQFF TRBD2 TRBV7-2 . TRBJ2-1
TGTGCCAGCAGTGATCTGGGTCCACAGGGGACCAGGAAAAAGAATGAAGCTTTCTTT CASSDLGPQGTRKKNEAFF TRBD1 TRBV2 . TRBJ1-1
TGCGCCAGCAGCCCCGGGACAGTTGCAACTAATGAAAAACTGTTTTTT CASSPGTVATNEKLFF TRBD1 TRBV5-1 . TRBJ1-4